The 18 T cell receptor beta chains presented below share a single source sample, sequenced in a study of CD8+ T cells in alopecia areata. Isolated RNA was reverse transcribed into cDNA used as the sequencing template. Sequenced by immunoSEQ multiplex PCR; TCRdb stores in-frame clones only, minus some. The sample contains 93,000 or so clones, roughly 50% of which appear only once. The sequenced sample consisted of CD4+ T cells sorted from blood. These receptors all come from a human donor in good health.

The chain employs TRBV4-1 and TRBJ1-1; no definite D call. Between the trimmed V and J ends, which lost 4 bases and 4 bases, there was a span of 13 bases. The CDR3 extends over 14 amino acids. CDR1 is MGHRA, CDR2 YSYEKL, per germline. CDR3 nucleotide sequence: TGCGCCAGCAGCCCGCTCGGATGGGGCACTGAAGCTTTCTTT. Its translation: CASSPLGWGTEAFF.

This clone was picked up many times. The chain has TRBV28 and TRBJ1-1, with 7 positions matching TRBD1. The CDR3 is 14 amino acids. The germline V gene has CDR1 MDHEN and CDR2 SYDVKM. The J segment lost 1 base and the V segment lost 8 bases, leaving 7 bases of the junction unmatched. The CDR3 is CASPPNRGNTEAFF. In DNA, the CDR3 is TGTGCCAGCCCACCAAACAGGGGGAACACTGAAGCTTTCTTT.

The V gene is TRBV5-1, the J gene TRBJ2-5; 13 bases map to TRBD2. The CDR3 length is 15 residues. Trimming at V came to 9 bases and at J to 3 bases, leaving 8 bases not matched to a gene. The germline V gene has CDR1 SGHRS and CDR2 YFSETQ. CDR3 amino acids: CATPIGLAGEETQYF. DNA of the CDR3: TGCGCCACCCCAATAGGACTAGCGGGGGAAGAGACCCAGTACTTC.

The rearrangement joins TRBV7-9 to TRBJ1-2; a weak D match, TRBD1 (6 bases). The CDR3 sequence is 19 residues long. The V gene's germline CDR1 is SEHNR and CDR2 FQNEAQ (reference sequence). The ends were cut back, 5 bases at V and 5 bases at J, with 30 bases in the middle. The CDR3 protein is CASSPLAATGAGGLYGYTF. CDR3 bases: TGTGCCAGCAGCCCCTTGGCGGCAACCGGAGCGGGGGGCTTATATGGCTACACCTTC.

This clone was seen a few times. V and J are TRBV7-2 and TRBJ2-4, with D perhaps TRBD2 (7 bases). This CDR3 region has 15 residues. V lost 1 base, J lost 8 bases, and 15 bases lay in between. Germline CDR1 is SGHTA and CDR2 is FQGNSA. The CDR3 protein is CASSLVGGGPDIQYF. The CDR3 DNA reads TGTGCCAGCAGCTTAGTGGGAGGGGGTCCGGACATTCAGTACTTC.

This clone was picked up a small number of times. The V call is TRBV10-3, the J call TRBJ2-5; D is unresolved. Germline lookup yields CDR1 ENHRY and CDR2 SYGVKD. This CDR3 region has 13 residues. Trimming shortened V by 2 bases and J by 5 bases, and 9 bases separated the two germline ends. The CDR3 reads CAISERPDETQYF. The CDR3 DNA follows: TGTGCCATCAGTGAGCGGCCAGATGAGACCCAGTACTTC.

The rearrangement links TRBV29-1 to TRBJ2-3; 12 bases line up with TRBD2. J gave up 4 bases and V 3 bases, and 5 bases lay outside the gene matches. Germline loops: CDR1 SQVTM, CDR2 ANQGSEA. The CDR3 consists of 15 residues. CDR3 sequence reads: CSVDVLAGGPDTQYF. The CDR3 DNA sequence: TGCAGCGTTGATGTGCTAGCGGGGGGGCCAGATACGCAGTATTTT.

The chain uses TRBV7-9 and TRBJ2-7; D unclear. Trimming removed 1 base from V and 4 bases from J, with 5 bases in between. The CDR3 consists of 12 residues. CDR1 and CDR2 (germline): SEHNR, FQNEAQ (reference sequence). In DNA form, the CDR3 reads TGTGCCAGCAGCTTAGTCGGATACGAGCAGTACTTC. This encodes CASSLVGYEQYF.

The chain employs TRBV25-1 and TRBJ1-3; no firm D call. The V end lost 6 bases, the J end lost 9 bases, and 15 bases lay between the germline ends. CDR1 and CDR2 from the germline V gene are MGHDK and SYGVNS. This CDR3 is built from 13 residues. CDR3 sequence: CASSELTVGTIYF. DNA of the CDR3: TGTGCCAGCAGCGAACTCACGGTTGGCACCATATATTTT. The full variable domain, completed using reference TRBV25-1 and TRBJ1-3, is EADIYQTPRYLVIGTGKKITLECSQTMGHDKMYWYQQDPGMELHLIHYSYGVNSTEKGDLSSESTVSRIRTEHFPLTLESARPSHTSQYLCASSELTVGTIYFGEGSWLTVV.

The V gene is TRBV6-1, the J gene TRBJ1-5; D ambiguous. The germline V gene has CDR1 MNHNS and CDR2 SASEGT. With 4 bases removed from V and 6 bases from J, the gap between germline ends came to 10 bases. This CDR3 has 13 residues. In nucleotides, the CDR3 is TGTGCCAGCAGTGGAGGTTCGGTTCAGCCCCAGCATTTT. This sequence encodes CASSGGSVQPQHF.

This chain links TRBV19 with TRBJ2-5; D is unclear. Trimming stripped 0 bases from V and 4 bases from J, with 12 bases between. Germline V gene sequence: CDR1 LNHDA, CDR2 SQIVND (reference sequence). This CDR3 has 15 amino acids. DNA for the CDR3: TGTGCCAGTAGTATAGATCGTGGCTCTGGAGAGACCCAGTACTTC. This sequence encodes CASSIDRGSGETQYF.

This chain uses TRBV25-1 with TRBJ1-2; 9 bases fit TRBD1. Germline trimming cut 7 bases from V and 6 bases from J; bases unmatched to any gene: 9. This CDR3 has 14 amino acids. Germline assignment: CDR1 MGHDK and CDR2 SYGVNS. CDR3 amino acids: CASTKAGDRDGYTF. The CDR3 nucleotides read TGTGCCAGCACCAAAGCTGGGGACAGGGATGGCTACACCTTC.

The chain's CDR3 is CASSSGTKNTGELFF. The CDR3 region has the DNA TGTGCCAGCAGCTCAGGGACAAAGAACACCGGGGAGCTGTTTTTT. This sequence joins TRBV7-3 and TRBJ2-2, with D perhaps TRBD1 (6 bases). CDR1 is SGHTA, CDR2 FQGTGA, per germline. The V end lost 4 bases, the J end lost 1 base, and 10 bases lay between the germline ends. The CDR3 spans 15 residues.

There are a few counts of this clone. The genes are TRBV29-1 and TRBJ2-3, with 10 bases matching TRBD1. V lost 7 bases and J lost 5; bases outside the gene matches: 6. Germline V CDR1 and CDR2: SQVTM, ANQGSEA. The CDR3 totals 13 residues. This CDR3 is CSADRGSGDTQYF. The CDR3 bases are TGCAGCGCGGACAGGGGGAGTGGAGATACGCAGTATTTT.

The chain is built from TRBV4-3 and TRBJ2-7; 9 positions match TRBD1. The CDR3 sequence is 14 residues long. Germline lookup yields CDR1 LGHNA and CDR2 YSLEER. V shed 5 bases and J 3 bases; nucleotides not matched to a gene: 5. CDR3 loop: CASSLGQGFYEQYF. The CDR3 DNA follows: TGCGCCAGCAGCTTAGGACAGGGGTTCTACGAGCAGTACTTC.

The rearrangement uses TRBV7-9 and TRBJ1-4; 8 bases match TRBD1. CDR3 size: 14 residues. After removal of 5 bases from V and 8 bases from J, the junction contained 7 bases not matched to a gene. Germline V gene lookup returns CDR1 SEHNR and CDR2 FQNEAQ (reference sequence). The CDR3: CASSQGQGREKLFF. Written as DNA, the CDR3 is TGTGCCAGCAGCCAAGGACAGGGACGAGAAAAACTGTTTTTT.

This chain uses TRBV5-1 with TRBJ2-5; D gene unclear. V was cut by 5 bases and J by 1 base, with 6 bases left in between. This CDR3 comprises 12 residues. CDR1 is SGHRS and CDR2 is YFSETQ in the germline V gene. CDR3 in amino acids: CASSQLQETQYF. The CDR3 region has the DNA TGCGCCAGCAGTCAACTCCAAGAGACCCAGTACTTC.

This clone was observed a few times. The chain employs TRBV5-1 and TRBJ1-2, with 9 bases matching TRBD1. The CDR3 totals 13 residues. CDR1 is SGHRS and CDR2 is YFSETQ in the germline V gene. V dropped 4 bases and J dropped 6; count of bases not matched to a gene: 4. The CDR3 DNA reads as TGCGCCAGCAGCCCCGGACAGGGGAATGGCTACACCTTC. Residues: CASSPGQGNGYTF. Combining the CDR3 with reference TRBV5-1 and TRBJ1-2 gives the whole variable domain KAGVTQTPRYLIKTRGQQVTLSCSPISGHRSVSWYQQTPGQGLQFLFEYFSETQRNKGNFPGRFSGRQFSNSRSEMNVSTLELGDSALYLCASSPGQGNGYTFGSGTRLTVV.